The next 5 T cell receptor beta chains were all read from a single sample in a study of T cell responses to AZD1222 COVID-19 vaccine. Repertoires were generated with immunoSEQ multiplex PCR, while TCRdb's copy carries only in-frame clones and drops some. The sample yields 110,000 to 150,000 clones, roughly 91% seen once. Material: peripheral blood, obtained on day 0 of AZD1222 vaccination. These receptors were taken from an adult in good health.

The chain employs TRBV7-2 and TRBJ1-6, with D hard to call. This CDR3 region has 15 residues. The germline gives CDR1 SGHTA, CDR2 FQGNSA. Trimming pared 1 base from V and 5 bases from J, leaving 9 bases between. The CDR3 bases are TGTGCCAGCAGCTTAGTCGCGGGAGATAATTCACCCCTCCACTTT. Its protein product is CASSLVAGDNSPLHF.

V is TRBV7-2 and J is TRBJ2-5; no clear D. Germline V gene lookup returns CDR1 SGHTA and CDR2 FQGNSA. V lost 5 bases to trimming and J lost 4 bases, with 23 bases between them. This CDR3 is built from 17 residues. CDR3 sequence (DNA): TGTGCCAGCAGCCAAGAACTTTGGCCCTTTCTTCGAGAGACCCAGTACTTC. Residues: CASSQELWPFLRETQYF.

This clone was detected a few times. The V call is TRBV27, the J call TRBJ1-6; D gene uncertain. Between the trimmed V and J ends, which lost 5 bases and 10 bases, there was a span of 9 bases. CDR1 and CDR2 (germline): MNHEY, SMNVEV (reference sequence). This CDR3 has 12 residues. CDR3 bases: TGTGCCAGCAGTGTCCGACACTCACCCCTCCACTTT. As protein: CASSVRHSPLHF.

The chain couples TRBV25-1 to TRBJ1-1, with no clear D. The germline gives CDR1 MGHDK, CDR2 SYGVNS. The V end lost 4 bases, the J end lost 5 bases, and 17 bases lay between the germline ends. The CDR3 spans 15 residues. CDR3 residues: CASSGAPGLGTEAFF. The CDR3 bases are TGTGCCAGCAGTGGGGCACCGGGCCTGGGGACTGAAGCTTTCTTT.

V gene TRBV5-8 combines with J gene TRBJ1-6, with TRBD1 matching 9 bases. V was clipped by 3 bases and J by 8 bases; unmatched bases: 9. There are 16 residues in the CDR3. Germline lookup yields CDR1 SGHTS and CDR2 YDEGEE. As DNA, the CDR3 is TGTGCCAGCAGCTCCCAAACCGGGACAGGGTATTCACCCCTCCACTTT. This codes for CASSSQTGTGYSPLHF. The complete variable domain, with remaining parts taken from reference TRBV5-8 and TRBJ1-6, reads EAGVTQSPTHLIKTRGQQATLRCSPISGHTSVYWYQQALGLGLQFLLWYDEGEERNRGNFPPRFSGRQFPNYSSELNVNALELEDSALYLCASSSQTGTGYSPLHFGNGTRLTVT.